This is a list of T cell receptor beta chains from one sample in a study of cytomegalovirus exposure and HLA in healthy donors. Clones were sequenced by immunoSEQ multiplex PCR, and TCRdb holds only the in-frame ones, with some missing. The table records about 110,000 clones, 70% to 80% of them present only once. The sequencing sample was made of PBMCs. The receptors here all came from a female donor in good health and CMV-seropositive. CDR3s include the opening cysteine and the closing phenylalanine or tryptophan. The D gene is left open where the match is weak. Not every row has a clone size; where given, it reads once, few, many or a size class.

size: once; D: .; V: TRBV7-8; length: 14; J: TRBJ2-7; DNA: TGTGCCAGCAGCTCCTCCGGGGTCTCCTACGAGCAGTACTTC; CDR3: CASSSSGVSYEQYF
size: .; D: .; V: TRBV30; length: 14; J: TRBJ1-1; DNA: TGTGCCTGGAGTACCCCCGGGGGGTTTGCAGAAGCTTTCTTT; CDR3: CAWSTPGGFAEAFF
size: few; D: TRBD2; V: TRBV5-1; length: 17; J: TRBJ2-1; DNA: TGCGCCAGCAGCTTGGGAGCCGGGACTAGTAGGCACAATGAGCAGTTCTTC; CDR3: CASSLGAGTSRHNEQFF
size: .; D: .; V: TRBV5-1; length: 14; J: TRBJ2-4; DNA: TGCGCCAGCAGCTTAAGGGGGTCCAAAAACATTCAGTACTTC; CDR3: CASSLRGSKNIQYF
size: .; D: TRBD2; V: TRBV13; length: 13; J: TRBJ2-1; DNA: TGTGCCAGCGAGGGGAGGGCAGACAATGAGCAGTTCTTC; CDR3: CASEGRADNEQFF
size: .; D: .; V: TRBV28; length: 13; J: TRBJ1-4; DNA: TGTGCCAGCATCGGAGGGCTGAATGAAAAACTGTTTTTT; CDR3: CASIGGLNEKLFF
size: .; D: .; V: TRBV30; length: 14; J: TRBJ1-1; DNA: TGTGCCTGGAGCTACAGGGAATCAAACACTGAAGCTTTCTTT; CDR3: CAWSYRESNTEAFF
size: .; D: .; V: TRBV5-8; length: 13; J: TRBJ1-5; DNA: TGTGCCAGCAGGCCGACGGGGGATCAGCCCCAGCATTTT; CDR3: CASRPTGDQPQHF
size: .; D: TRBD1; V: TRBV5-1; length: 16; J: TRBJ2-7; DNA: TGCGCCAGCAGTTGGACTCGGACAGGGGGCGCCTACGAGCAGTACTTC; CDR3: CASSWTRTGGAYEQYF
size: .; D: TRBD2; V: TRBV7-2; length: 16; J: TRBJ2-1; DNA: TGTGCCAGCAGCTTAGAGGGCGGGGGGCCCCGGAATGAGCAGTTCTTC; CDR3: CASSLEGGGPRNEQFF
size: .; D: .; V: TRBV4-2; length: 18; J: TRBJ1-2; DNA: TGTGCCAGCAGCCAAGAATCGGGCACCGTGGGGGGAAGCTATGGCTACACCTTC; CDR3: CASSQESGTVGGSYGYTF
size: .; D: TRBD2; V: TRBV5-1; length: 15; J: TRBJ2-7; DNA: TGCGCCAGCAGTCTTACCGGGACTAGCGGGGGAGAGCAGTACTTC; CDR3: CASSLTGTSGGEQYF
size: few; D: TRBD1; V: TRBV28; length: 14; J: TRBJ2-7; DNA: TGTGCCAGCAGGATGGACAGGGCTCCCTACGAGCAGTACTTC; CDR3: CASRMDRAPYEQYF
size: .; D: TRBD1; V: TRBV5-1; length: 14; J: TRBJ1-2; DNA: TGCGCCAGCAGCACCGGACAGGCCCACTATGGCTACACCTTC; CDR3: CASSTGQAHYGYTF
size: .; D: .; V: TRBV7-8; length: 13; J: TRBJ2-2; DNA: TGTGCCAGCAGCTTAGAGCCGACCGGGGAGCTGTTTTTT; CDR3: CASSLEPTGELFF
size: .; D: .; V: TRBV7-9; length: 14; J: TRBJ1-1; DNA: TGTGCCAGCGAACCCCTACAGGCGAACACTGAAGCTTTCTTT; CDR3: CASEPLQANTEAFF